Detailed here is one TCR beta chain. The antigen is undetermined. Some clones are missing from TCRdb's copy, which holds only in-frame ones; the method was immunoSEQ multiplex PCR. The table lists about 96,000 clones, about nine tenths of them singletons. This sample is part of a study of T cell responses to AZD1222 COVID-19 vaccine. The study's findings and limits: Unmutated regions of variants are reportedly targeted by nearly half of spike-specific TCRs. Sampled repertoires all dated from after the peak T cell response. Two doses of AZD1222 preceded a rise in Spike-specific TCR breadth and depth.

The germline gives CDR1 SNHLY, CDR2 FYNNEI. Trimming left V 3 bases short and J 8 bases short, with 4 bases between. This CDR3 region has 10 residues. The clonotype comes from an adult in good health. The starting material was peripheral blood, obtained on day 0 of AZD1222 vaccination. This chain uses TRBV2 with TRBJ1-2; no reliable D call. CDR3 protein: CASSDRGYTF. In nucleotides, the CDR3 is TGTGCCAGCAGTGACAGGGGCTACACCTTC.